This is a list of T cell receptor beta chains from one sample in a study of blood T cells in healthy people across ages. MiXCR, applied by TCRdb to the 5' RACE reads, yields one record per CDR3 protein. Of hundreds of thousands of distinct CDR3 sequences in the sample, roughly 56% are singletons; the top ten hold 25% to 30%. Sequenced input: blood. The receptor source for this set is a man in his forties in good health. CDR3s include the opening cysteine and the closing phenylalanine or tryptophan. The order of the fields is J gene, V gene, clone size, D gene, CDR3 protein, CDR3 DNA. D genes are given only for firm matches. Rows may omit the clone size; those that give it use once, few, many or a size class.

J: TRBJ2-5
V: TRBV4-3
size: NA
D: TRBD2
CDR3: CASSQDLPSGRQETQYF
DNA: TGCGCCAGCAGCCAAGATTTGCCTAGCGGGAGGCAAGAGACCCAGTACTTC

J: TRBJ1-5
V: TRBV20-1
size: NA
D: TRBD1
CDR3: CSARDFRGFSNQPQHF
DNA: TGCAGTGCTAGAGATTTCAGGGGGTTTAGCAATCAGCCCCAGCATTTT

J: TRBJ2-5
V: TRBV25-1
size: NA
D: TRBD1
CDR3: CASSHPQGKGGTQYF
DNA: TGTGCCAGCAGTCACCCACAGGGGAAAGGAGGGACCCAGTACTTC

J: TRBJ2-5
V: TRBV5-4
size: few
D: NA
CDR3: CASSLSGFGETQYF
DNA: TGTGCCAGCAGCTTGTCGGGTTTCGGGGAGACCCAGTACTTC

J: TRBJ2-5
V: TRBV28
size: NA
D: NA
CDR3: CASSLEVLKTQYF
DNA: TGTGCCAGCAGTTTAGAAGTCCTCAAGACCCAGTACTTC

J: TRBJ1-2
V: TRBV9
size: NA
D: NA
CDR3: CASSVDQGPRYGYTF
DNA: TGTGCCAGCAGCGTAGATCAGGGGCCGAGGTATGGCTACACCTTC

J: TRBJ2-4
V: TRBV6-1
size: NA
D: NA
CDR3: CASSEGGQGYEEYF
DNA: TGTGCCAGCAGTGAAGGAGGCCAGGGATACGAGGAGTACTTC

J: TRBJ2-1
V: TRBV6-5
size: NA
D: TRBD1
CDR3: CASSYLAQGAGEQFF
DNA: TGTGCCAGCAGTTACTTGGCACAGGGGGCTGGTGAGCAGTTCTTC

J: TRBJ1-6
V: TRBV3-1
size: NA
D: NA
CDR3: CASSQDARVDSPLHF
DNA: TGTGCCAGCAGCCAAGATGCCAGGGTTGATTCACCCCTCCACTTT

J: TRBJ2-3
V: TRBV7-7
size: NA
D: NA
CDR3: CASSLALSGTDTQYF
DNA: TGTGCCAGCAGCTTAGCGTTGTCAGGGACAGATACGCAGTATTTT

J: TRBJ2-5
V: TRBV2
size: NA
D: TRBD1
CDR3: CASSPDRGQTQYF
DNA: TGTGCCAGCAGCCCTGACAGGGGACAGACCCAGTACTTC

J: TRBJ2-3
V: TRBV18
size: NA
D: NA
CDR3: CASSPPIATSTDTQYF
DNA: TGTGCCAGCTCACCCCCTATCGCTACTAGCACAGATACGCAGTATTTT

J: TRBJ2-1
V: TRBV7-9
size: NA
D: TRBD1
CDR3: CASSLGQVDNEQFF
DNA: TGTGCCAGCAGCCTCGGACAGGTCGACAATGAGCAGTTCTTC

J: TRBJ2-1
V: TRBV6-5
size: NA
D: NA
CDR3: CASSAPGEVRDEQFF
DNA: TGTGCCAGCAGCGCTCCCGGGGAGGTTCGTGATGAGCAGTTCTTC

J: TRBJ2-4
V: TRBV20-1
size: NA
D: NA
CDR3: CSALSGFKNIQYF
DNA: TGCAGTGCGCTTAGCGGCTTCAAAAACATTCAGTACTTC

J: TRBJ2-7
V: TRBV6-1
size: NA
D: NA
CDR3: CASSDQSSYEQYF
DNA: TGTGCCAGCAGTGACCAGAGCTCCTACGAGCAGTACTTC

J: TRBJ1-2
V: TRBV7-2
size: NA
D: NA
CDR3: CASTHRVGGYTF
DNA: TGTGCCAGCACACACAGGGTCGGAGGCTACACCTTC

J: TRBJ2-4
V: TRBV27
size: NA
D: NA
CDR3: CASHTGDLAKNIQYF
DNA: TGTGCCAGTCATACAGGAGACTTAGCCAAAAACATTCAGTACTTC

J: TRBJ1-5
V: TRBV28
size: NA
D: NA
CDR3: CASSPVLRVSQPQHF
DNA: TGTGCCAGCAGCCCCGTTTTGAGGGTTAGTCAGCCCCAGCATTTT

J: TRBJ2-7
V: TRBV10-3
size: NA
D: TRBD1
CDR3: CAISTRTGERNEQYF
DNA: TGTGCCATCAGTACACGGACAGGGGAACGGAACGAGCAGTACTTC

J: TRBJ1-5
V: TRBV2
size: NA
D: NA
CDR3: CASSEVFIRQPQHF
DNA: TGTGCCAGCAGTGAAGTTTTCATCCGTCAGCCCCAGCATTTT

J: TRBJ2-3
V: TRBV20-1
size: NA
D: NA
CDR3: CSAVQSTDTQYF
DNA: TGCAGTGCTGTACAGAGCACAGATACGCAGTATTTT

J: TRBJ2-3
V: TRBV9
size: NA
D: NA
CDR3: CASSESAGVAQYF
DNA: TGTGCCAGCAGCGAATCTGCAGGGGTGGCGCAGTATTTT

J: TRBJ2-7
V: TRBV2
size: once
D: NA
CDR3: CASLLKWDRPLEQYF
DNA: TGTGCCAGCCTCCTGAAGTGGGATCGACCACTCGAGCAGTACTTC

J: TRBJ2-5
V: TRBV5-6
size: NA
D: TRBD1
CDR3: CASSSPTGGQETQYF
DNA: TGTGCCAGCAGCTCGCCGACAGGGGGCCAAGAGACCCAGTACTTC

J: TRBJ1-6
V: TRBV7-6
size: NA
D: NA
CDR3: CASSLDGNSSLHF
DNA: TGTGCCAGCAGCTTAGACGGGAATTCATCCCTCCACTTT

J: TRBJ1-5
V: TRBV5-1
size: NA
D: TRBD1
CDR3: CASSLEPGGSQPQHF
DNA: TGCGCCAGCAGCTTGGAACCAGGGGGAAGTCAGCCCCAGCATTTT

J: TRBJ2-7
V: TRBV20-1
size: NA
D: NA
CDR3: CSARGAGTNDYEQYF
DNA: TGCAGTGCTAGGGGGGCCGGGACGAACGACTACGAGCAGTACTTC

J: TRBJ2-3
V: TRBV7-3
size: many
D: TRBD2
CDR3: CASSAGLAGEDTQYF
DNA: TGTGCCAGCAGCGCGGGACTAGCGGGAGAGGATACGCAGTATTTT

J: TRBJ1-5
V: TRBV7-2
size: NA
D: NA
CDR3: CASSLNKDPLHF
DNA: TGTGCCAGCAGCTTAAATAAGGACCCCTTGCATTTT